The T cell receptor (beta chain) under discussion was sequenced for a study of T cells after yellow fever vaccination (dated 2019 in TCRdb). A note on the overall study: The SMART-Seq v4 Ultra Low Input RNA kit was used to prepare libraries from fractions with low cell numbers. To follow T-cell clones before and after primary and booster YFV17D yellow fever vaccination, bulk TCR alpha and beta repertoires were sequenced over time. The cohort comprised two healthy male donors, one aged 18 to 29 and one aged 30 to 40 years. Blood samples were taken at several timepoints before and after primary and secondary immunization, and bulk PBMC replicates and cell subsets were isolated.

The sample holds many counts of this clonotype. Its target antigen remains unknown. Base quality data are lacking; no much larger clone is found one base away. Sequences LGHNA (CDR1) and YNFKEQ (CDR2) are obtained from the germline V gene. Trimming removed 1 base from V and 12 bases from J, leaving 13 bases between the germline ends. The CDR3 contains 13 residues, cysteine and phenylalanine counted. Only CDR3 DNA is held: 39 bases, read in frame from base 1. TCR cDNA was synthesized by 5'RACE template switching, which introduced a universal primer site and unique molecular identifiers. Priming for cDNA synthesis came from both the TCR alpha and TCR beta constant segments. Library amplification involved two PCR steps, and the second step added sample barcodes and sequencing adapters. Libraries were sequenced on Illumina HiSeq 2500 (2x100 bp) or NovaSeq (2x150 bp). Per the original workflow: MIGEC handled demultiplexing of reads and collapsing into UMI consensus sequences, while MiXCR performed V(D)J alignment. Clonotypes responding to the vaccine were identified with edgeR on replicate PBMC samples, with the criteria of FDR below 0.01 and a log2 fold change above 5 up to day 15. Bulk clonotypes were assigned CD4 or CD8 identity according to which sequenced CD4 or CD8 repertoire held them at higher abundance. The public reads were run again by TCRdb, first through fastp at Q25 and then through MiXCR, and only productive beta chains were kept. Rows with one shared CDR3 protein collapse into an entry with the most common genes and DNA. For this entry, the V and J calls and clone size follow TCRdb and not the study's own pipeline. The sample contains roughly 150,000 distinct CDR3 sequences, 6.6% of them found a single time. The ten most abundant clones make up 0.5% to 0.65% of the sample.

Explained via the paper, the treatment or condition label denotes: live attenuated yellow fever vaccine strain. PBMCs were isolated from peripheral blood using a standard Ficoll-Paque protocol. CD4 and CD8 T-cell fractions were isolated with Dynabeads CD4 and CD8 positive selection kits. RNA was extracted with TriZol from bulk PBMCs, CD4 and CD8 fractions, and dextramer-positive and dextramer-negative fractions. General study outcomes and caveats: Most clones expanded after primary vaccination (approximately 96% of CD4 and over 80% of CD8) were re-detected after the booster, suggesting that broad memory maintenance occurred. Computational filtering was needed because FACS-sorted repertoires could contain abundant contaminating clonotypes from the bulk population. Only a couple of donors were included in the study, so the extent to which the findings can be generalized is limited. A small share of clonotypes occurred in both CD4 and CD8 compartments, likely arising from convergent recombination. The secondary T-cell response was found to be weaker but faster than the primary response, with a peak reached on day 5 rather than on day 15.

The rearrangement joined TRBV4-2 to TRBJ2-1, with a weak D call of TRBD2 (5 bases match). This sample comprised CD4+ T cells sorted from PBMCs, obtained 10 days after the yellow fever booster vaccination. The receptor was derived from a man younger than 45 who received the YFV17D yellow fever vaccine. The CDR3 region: CASSQGTALGQFF. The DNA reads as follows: TGTGCCAGCAGCCAAGGAACAGCACTAGGGCAGTTCTTC.